This TCR beta chain was found in a study of T cells in Graves' hyperthyroidism and ophthalmopathy (dated by TCRdb to the late 2010s). About the investigation overall: Peripheral blood samples were taken at the time of initial diagnosis, prior to any treatment. TCR Vbeta CDR3 sequencing of roughly 140 peripheral blood samples (under 45 ophthalmopathy, 75 hyperthyroidism and some 17 progressor patients) is reported in the paper. Following sampling, methimazole starting at 30 mg daily was given to hyperthyroidism patients, and high-dose intravenous methylprednisolone was given to ophthalmopathy patients. The roughly 91 discovery patients were randomly divided into training and test sets at a 7:3 ratio. Prospective prediction of ophthalmopathy was tested in an independent validation cohort of 18 hyperthyroidism patients and 17 patients who later progressed to ophthalmopathy. In addition, the study compared T-cell repertoires in thyroid tissue and in blood from roughly six Graves' hyperthyroidism patients. To identify distinguishing TCR V-J signatures, a discovery cohort of about a hundred patients was used, comprising 43 with Graves' ophthalmopathy and under 60 with stable Graves' hyperthyroidism. Study-wide findings and limitations: Most expanded thyroid clonotypes (frequency above 0.001) were also found in blood, which suggests that blood repertoires may mirror thyroid immune responses. Sample size was not statistically predetermined, and investigators were not blinded to group allocation. Ophthalmopathy was separated from stable hyperthyroidism by a 13 V-J signature model, with approximately 86% sensitivity and 81% to 82% specificity obtained in cross-validation and 80%/75% obtained in testing. During validation, the model predicted progression to ophthalmopathy a median of around six months ahead of onset, with almost 71% sensitivity and roughly 75% specificity.

This clonotype appeared many times. What antigen it recognizes has not been identified. No base quality values were provided; no much bigger clone lies one nucleotide off. Amplification of TCR beta CDR3 regions was carried out from RNA transcripts. For the first round of RT-PCR on the TCR CDR3, the HTBI primer set was used together with the Qiagen OneStep RT-PCR kit. A second multiplex PCR round built the libraries, followed by size selection and purification. Libraries were sequenced paired-end with 100 bp reads on an Illumina HiSeq2000. Regarding the original processing steps: SOAPnuke was used to process the raw data, removing reads that contained adapters or uncalled bases, had a mean Phred below 15, or lacked an exact match to the constant primer or identifier. High-quality paired reads were merged with COPE v1.2.5, and unique nucleotide sequences were defined as clonotypes. Clonotypes were aligned to IMGT TRBV, TRBD and TRBJ reference segments using MiTCR v1.1. Analysis was restricted to V-J combinations with a frequency above 0.0001, which covered approximately 99% of repertoires. A TCS score was defined as the ratio of F50 (clonal expansion) to E x V (chaos), with BLOSUM62-based TCRdist applied between CDR3 peptides within each V-J. Welch's t-statistics and random forest reduced some 510 V-J features to roughly 13, which were used in a naive Bayes classifier (R e1071). TCRdb trimmed public reads at Q25 via fastp, called clones via MiXCR and kept in-frame beta chains. Merged by CDR3 protein, the rows form single entries marked with the most common genes and DNA. These V and J calls are TCRdb output, not the study's own analysis. This sample lists 350,000 or so distinct CDR3 sequences; roughly a fifth were detected once. The ten largest clones take up 50% to 65% of the sample.

A patient counted as having stable Graves' hyperthyroidism if no progression to ophthalmopathy occurred over 18 months of follow-up. Hyperthyroidism patients were aged 18 to 65 years and newly diagnosed, with disease duration of less than 2 months. Exclusion was applied to patients with uncontrolled infections, other autoimmune diseases, pregnancy or lactation. Clinical symptoms, serum thyroxine and TRAb, thyroid ultrasound, and orbital computed tomography formed the basis for the diagnoses. PBMCs were isolated from approximately 10 ml of fresh peripheral blood by Ficoll-Paque density gradient centrifugation. Trizol reagent was used to extract total RNA, and RNA quality was then checked on an Agilent 2100 Bioanalyzer. A distance of 4 bases separates the germline ends of V and J, which lose 2 bases and 4 bases respectively. The CDR3 measures 12 amino acids from cysteine to phenylalanine. Of the read, only the CDR3 DNA is kept; its 36 bases are in frame from base 1. For CDR1 and CDR2, the germline V gene lists KGHSH and LQKENI.

The TCR was taken from a woman aged 50 to 60 with Graves' hyperthyroidism. Sequenced: blood. In this chain, TRBV18 is recombined with TRBJ2-3; the D gene cannot be named for sure. The DNA is as follows: TGTGCCAGCTCACCAGAGGCAGATACGCAGTATTTT. Its product reads: CASSPEADTQYF. This CDR3, with the reference TRBV18 and TRBJ2-3 proteins standing in past its ends, gives the full variable domain NAGVMQNPRHLVRRRGQEARLRCSPMKGHSHVYWYRQLPEEGLKFMVYLQKENIIDESGMPKERFSAEFPKEGPSILRIQQVVRGDSAAYFCASSPEADTQYFGPGTRLTVL.